The clone carrying this T cell receptor beta chain was counted only a few times. As yet, its antigen is unknown. The CDR3 has 12 residues. This record belongs to a study of vaccination effects on CD4 cells after COVID-19. TCRdb keeps only in-frame clones here, not all; method: immunoSEQ multiplex PCR. The sample consists of about 28,000 clones, under 85% of them appearing once. Antigen-specific CD4+ T cells expanded by the ViraFEST assay with viral peptide pools were then sequenced. Scientists isolated CD4+ T cells after a roughly ten-day culture period ended. According to the study, vaccine recipients showed no prior SARS-CoV-2 infection and negative nucleocapsid antibodies. Around 2.2 million PBMC were seeded per well and grown in the presence of approximately 9.5 IU/ml IL-2 and around 11 ug/ml peptides. Days 3 and 7 were when half the medium was replaced with IL-2 medium. Findings of the study overall: Early post-infection timepoints were missing from the study, which also had few convalescent patients. Among infection- and vaccine-induced clones, marked clonal contraction occurred late after vaccination.

This receptor was taken from a human donor who received a COVID-19 vaccine. This specimen was CD4+ T cells from PBMCs cultured with SARS-CoV-2 spike peptides, taken before COVID-19 vaccination. This chain joins TRBV21-1 and TRBJ1-4. TRBV21-1 constitutes a pseudogene. Here the CDR3 DNA reads TGTGCCAGCGTACGGGGGCCGTCCGAACTGTTTTTT. It specifies CASVRGPSELFF.